Below, one T cell receptor (beta chain) is given with its context. This specimen belongs to a study of blood T cell repertoires in COVID-19. Study-level information: From T cells, B-cell-depleted T cells, or PBMCs came the material, which was cDNA or gDNA.

Germline V gene lookup returns CDR1 SGHRS and CDR2 YFSETQ. Trimming at V came to 4 bases and at J to 8 bases, leaving 4 bases not matched to a gene. This CDR3 has 15 residues. Original analysis: How many nucleated cells were present was estimated from reference gene primer amplification. Generated by immunoSEQ multiplex PCR, the TCRdb table keeps only in-frame clones and is missing some. The DNA gave D and trimming, while V, J and clone size come from that table. The profile shows about 42,000 clones, about 86% of them singletons. The chain links TRBV5-1 to TRBJ2-1; TRBD2 aligns across 15 bases. The specimen was peripheral blood. This clonotype was sampled from a man between 65 and 85 years old with acute or convalescent COVID-19. The DNA of the CDR3 is TGCGCCAGCAGCAAGGGACTAGCGGGGGGAGATGAGCAGTTCTTC. Residues: CASSKGLAGGDEQFF.